Each of the 9 T cell receptor beta chains below was sequenced from the same sample in a study of blood T cells in healthy people across ages. For the second PCR, which ran for 7 to 11 cycles, a sample-barcoded 5' primer and a J-beta primer mix were used. Each CDR3 protein gets one entry after TCRdb re-called the 5' RACE reads with MiXCR. The data show more than 650,000 distinct CDR3 sequences, 20% to 25% seen once. The sample was blood. The source of these receptors is a man in his 70s in good health.

This clonotype was counted only a few times. This chain joins TRBV29-1 and TRBJ2-5; D possibly corresponds to TRBD1 (7 bases). Germline assignment: CDR1 SQVTM and CDR2 ANQGSEA. Between the trimmed V and J ends, which lost 5 bases and 7 bases, there was a span of 8 bases. CDR3 length: 10 amino acids. CDR3 sequence: CSVQGGTQYF. Here the CDR3 DNA reads TGCAGCGTTCAGGGGGGGACCCAGTACTTC.

This clonotype was picked up a small number of times. This chain joins TRBV21-1 and TRBJ2-7; TRBD1 was called by the table and not checked on the DNA. The DNA end favors TRBJ2-1, so the J call may be wrong. TRBV21-1 is designated a pseudogene. This CDR3 is 21 amino acids long. The CDR3: CASSKALVGDKTWDSLGEQFF. The CDR3 DNA follows: TGTGCCAGCAGCAAAGCGCTAGTGGGGGACAAAACATGGGACAGCCTTGGTGAGCAGTTCTTC.

On this clonotype: One end of the junction is discordant with germline, which a read error may explain. The rearrangement uses TRBV7-9 and TRBJ1-4; D unclear. The CDR3 runs 13 residues. The germline gives CDR1 SEHNR, CDR2 FQNEAQ (reference sequence). CDR3 nucleotide sequence: TGTGTCAGCAGCCTACAACCAGGAGAAAAACTGTTTTTT. It encodes CVSSLQPGEKLFF.

This chain links TRBV7-9 with TRBJ2-1, with 9 positions matching TRBD1. From germline, CDR1 is SEHNR and CDR2 FQNEAQ (reference sequence). Trimming removed 4 bases from V and 8 bases from J; junction bases left unmatched: 9. The CDR3 is 15 residues long. The CDR3 DNA reads TGTGCCAGCAGCTCTGCCGGGACAGGGTGGTATGAGCAGTTCTTC. Residues: CASSSAGTGWYEQFF.

This rearrangement joins TRBV20-1 to TRBJ1-2; D gene ambiguous. V was trimmed by 0 bases and J by 4 bases, leaving 9 bases between them. Germline V gene sequence: CDR1 DFQATT, CDR2 SNEGSKA (reference sequence). CDR3 length: 13 residues. CDR3 sequence (DNA): TGCAGTGCTAGAGATGGTCAAGTCTATGGCTACACCTTC. Translation gives CSARDGQVYGYTF.

This clonotype was counted a few times. The V and J genes are TRBV7-9 and TRBJ1-1; the match to TRBD1 covers 9 bases. The germline V gene encodes CDR1 SEHNR and CDR2 FQNEAQ (reference sequence). The length of the CDR3 is 15 residues. V dropped 5 bases and J dropped 4; count of bases not matched to a gene: 8. The DNA for the CDR3 is TGTGCCAGCAGCCGGACAGGGGCCGATGTCACTGAAGCTTTCTTT. This gives the protein CASSRTGADVTEAFF.

Note on this clonotype: The junction differs from germline at one of its ends, possibly a read error. V is TRBV5-1 and J is TRBJ2-1; D remains ambiguous. Germline V gene lookup returns CDR1 SGHRS and CDR2 YFSETQ. CDR3 length: 15 amino acids. In DNA form, the CDR3 reads TGCTCCAGCAGCTTGGAGACGAGCTCCTACAATGAGCAGTTCTTC. Translated: CSSSLETSSYNEQFF.

The chain recombines TRBV12-3 or TRBV12-4 with TRBJ2-3; TRBD2 agrees at 7 bases. Unmatched junction bases numbered 6, after V lost 2 bases and J lost 1 base. The CDR3 covers 16 residues. The CDR3 DNA is TGTGCCAGCAGTTTAAAGCGGGACCTGGGCACAGATACGCAGTATTTT. The encoded protein is CASSLKRDLGTDTQYF.

V is TRBV7-2 and J is TRBJ2-3; 12 bases are a match to TRBD2. Unmatched junction bases numbered 7, after V lost 4 bases and J lost 2 bases. Germline V gene sequence: CDR1 SGHTA, CDR2 FQGNSA. The CDR3 loop spans 17 amino acids. This chain's CDR3 is CASSSQTSGSYTDTQYF. The CDR3 DNA sequence: TGTGCCAGCAGCTCCCAGACTAGCGGGAGTTACACAGATACGCAGTATTTT.